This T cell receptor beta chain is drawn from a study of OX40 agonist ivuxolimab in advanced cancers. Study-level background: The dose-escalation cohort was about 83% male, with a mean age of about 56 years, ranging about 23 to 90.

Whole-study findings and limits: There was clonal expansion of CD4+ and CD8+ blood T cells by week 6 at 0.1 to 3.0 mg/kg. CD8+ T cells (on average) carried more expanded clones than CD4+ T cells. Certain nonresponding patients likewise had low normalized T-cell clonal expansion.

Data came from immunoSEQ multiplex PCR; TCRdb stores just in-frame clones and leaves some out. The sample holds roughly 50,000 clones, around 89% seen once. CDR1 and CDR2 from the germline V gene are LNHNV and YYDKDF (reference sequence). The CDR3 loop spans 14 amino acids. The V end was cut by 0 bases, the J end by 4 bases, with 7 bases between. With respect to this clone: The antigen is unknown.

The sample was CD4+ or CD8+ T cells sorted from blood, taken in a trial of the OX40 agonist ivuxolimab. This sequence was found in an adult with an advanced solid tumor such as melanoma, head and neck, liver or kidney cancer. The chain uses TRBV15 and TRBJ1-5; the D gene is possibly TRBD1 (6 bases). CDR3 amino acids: CATSRDRGNQPQHF. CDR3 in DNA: TGTGCCACCAGCAGAGACAGGGGAAATCAGCCCCAGCATTTT.